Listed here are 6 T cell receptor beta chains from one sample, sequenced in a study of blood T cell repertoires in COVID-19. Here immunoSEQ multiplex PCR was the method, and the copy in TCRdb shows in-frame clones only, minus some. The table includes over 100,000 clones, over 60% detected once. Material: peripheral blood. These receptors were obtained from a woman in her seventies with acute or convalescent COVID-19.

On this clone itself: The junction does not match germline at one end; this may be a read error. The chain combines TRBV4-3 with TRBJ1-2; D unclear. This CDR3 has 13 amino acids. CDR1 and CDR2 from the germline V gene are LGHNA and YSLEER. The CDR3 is CASSQEGRRNLNF. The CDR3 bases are TGCGCCAGCAGCCAAGAAGGGAGACGGAATCTGAACTTC.

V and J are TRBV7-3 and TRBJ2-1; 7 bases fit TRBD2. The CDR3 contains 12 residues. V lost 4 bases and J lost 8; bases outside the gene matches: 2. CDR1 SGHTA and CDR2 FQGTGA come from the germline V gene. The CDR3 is CASSWGGDEQFF. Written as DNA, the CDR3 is TGTGCCAGCAGCTGGGGAGGGGATGAGCAGTTCTTC.

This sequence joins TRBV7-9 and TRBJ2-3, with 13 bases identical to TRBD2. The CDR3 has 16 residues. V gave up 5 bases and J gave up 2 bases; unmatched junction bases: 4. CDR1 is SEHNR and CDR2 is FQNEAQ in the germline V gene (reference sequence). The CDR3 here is CASSLGTSGVTDTQYF. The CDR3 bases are TGTGCCAGCAGCCTCGGGACTAGCGGGGTCACAGATACGCAGTATTTT.

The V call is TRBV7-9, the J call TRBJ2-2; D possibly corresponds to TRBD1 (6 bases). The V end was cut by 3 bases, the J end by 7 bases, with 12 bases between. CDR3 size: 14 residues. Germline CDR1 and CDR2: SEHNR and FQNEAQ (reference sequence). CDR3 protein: CASSFVQGLGELFF. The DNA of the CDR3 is TGTGCCAGCAGCTTCGTCCAGGGGCTCGGGGAGCTGTTTTTT. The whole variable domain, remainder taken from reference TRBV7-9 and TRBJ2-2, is DTGVSQNPRHKITKRGQNVTFRCDPISEHNRLYWYRQTLGQGPEFLTYFQNEAQLEKSRLLSDRFSAERPKGSFSTLEIQRTEQGDSAMYLCASSFVQGLGELFFGEGSRLTVL.

CDR3 amino acids: CASSYQGRSGANVLTF. The CDR3 DNA reads as TGTGCCAGCAGTTACCAGGGCCGCTCTGGGGCCAACGTCCTGACTTTC. The chain combines TRBV6-6 with TRBJ2-6; D might be TRBD1 (5 bases). The CDR3 loop spans 16 amino acids. Trimming stripped 2 bases from V and 0 bases from J, with 8 bases between. Germline CDR1 and CDR2: MNHNY and SVGAGI (reference sequence).

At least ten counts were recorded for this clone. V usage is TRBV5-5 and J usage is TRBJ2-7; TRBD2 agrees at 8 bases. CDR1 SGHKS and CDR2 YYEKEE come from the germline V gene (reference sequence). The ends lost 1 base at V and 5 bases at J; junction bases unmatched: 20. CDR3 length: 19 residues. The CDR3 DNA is TGTGCCAGCAGCTTGCTCGTCCACGCAACCACTAGCGGAGGGGACGAGCAGTACTTC. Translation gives CASSLLVHATTSGGDEQYF.